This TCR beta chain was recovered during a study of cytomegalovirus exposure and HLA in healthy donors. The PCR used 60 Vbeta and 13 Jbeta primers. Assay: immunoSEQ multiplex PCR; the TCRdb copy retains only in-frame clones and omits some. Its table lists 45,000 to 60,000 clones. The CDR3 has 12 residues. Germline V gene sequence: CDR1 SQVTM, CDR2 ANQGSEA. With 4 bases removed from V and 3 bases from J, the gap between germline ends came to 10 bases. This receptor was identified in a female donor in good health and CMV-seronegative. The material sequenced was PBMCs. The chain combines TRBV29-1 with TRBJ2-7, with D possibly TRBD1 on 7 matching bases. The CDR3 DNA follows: TGCAGCGTTGTTCAGGGGGGCTACGAGCAGTACTTC. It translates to CSVVQGGYEQYF.